This record covers a single T cell receptor (beta chain). The sample originates from a study of blood T cell repertoires in COVID-19. Looking at the study overall: Sources were T cells, B-cell-depleted T cells, or PBMCs; the material itself was cDNA or gDNA.

Per the original data handling: Using reference gene primer amplification, nucleated cell counts were estimated. Profiling relied on immunoSEQ multiplex PCR, and the TCRdb table lists in-frame clones only, not all of them. That table furnishes V, J and clone size, whereas the DNA furnished D and trimming. The data contain around 200,000 clones, around 80% of them singletons. The germline CDR1 and CDR2 sequences are MNHNS and SASEGT. This CDR3 is 16 amino acids long. V trimming: 3 bases; J trimming: 0 bases; junction bases outside the gene matches: 4. The chain couples TRBV6-1 to TRBJ1-3; 8 positions agree with TRBD1. The sequence was obtained from a woman in her forties or fifties with acute or convalescent COVID-19. Input material: peripheral blood. The CDR3 is CASSEGQAISGNTIYF. DNA of the CDR3: TGTGCCAGCAGTGAGGGACAGGCAATCTCTGGAAACACCATATATTTT.